This T cell receptor (beta chain) was identified during a study of blood T cell repertoires in COVID-19. Trimming removed 0 bases from V and 2 bases from J, with 9 bases in between. The germline V gene has CDR1 MGHRA and CDR2 YSYEKL. The CDR3 is made up of 15 amino acids. Data came from immunoSEQ multiplex PCR; TCRdb stores just in-frame clones and leaves some out. The sample includes around 35,000 clones, 90% seen only once; the top ten take roughly 12%. The clonotype comes from a human donor in a cohort sampled during active COVID-19. Material for sequencing was peripheral blood. The chain uses TRBV4-1 and TRBJ2-3; a weak D match, TRBD2 (5 bases). CDR3 DNA sequence: TGCGCCAGCAGCCAAGATAAGGGAGCCACAGATACGCAGTATTTT. Protein: CASSQDKGATDTQYF.